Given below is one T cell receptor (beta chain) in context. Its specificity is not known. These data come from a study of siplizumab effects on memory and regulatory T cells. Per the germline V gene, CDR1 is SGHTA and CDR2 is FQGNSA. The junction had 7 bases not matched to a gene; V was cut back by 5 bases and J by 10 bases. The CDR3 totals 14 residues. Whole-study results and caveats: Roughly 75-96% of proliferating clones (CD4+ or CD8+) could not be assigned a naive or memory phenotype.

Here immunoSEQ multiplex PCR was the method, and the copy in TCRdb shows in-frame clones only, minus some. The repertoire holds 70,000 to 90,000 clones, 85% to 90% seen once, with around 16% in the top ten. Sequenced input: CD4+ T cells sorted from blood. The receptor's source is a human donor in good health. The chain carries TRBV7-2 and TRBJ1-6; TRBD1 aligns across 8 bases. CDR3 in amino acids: CASSARRGRSPLHF. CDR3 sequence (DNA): TGTGCCAGCAGCGCACGCAGGGGGCGGTCACCCCTCCACTTT.